Listed below are T cell receptor beta chains from one sample, sequenced in a study of cytomegalovirus exposure and HLA in healthy donors. Measured with immunoSEQ multiplex PCR; TCRdb has only the in-frame clones, and not every one. The sample carries about 110,000 clones, approximately 80% recorded once. The sample comprised PBMCs. These receptor sequences come from a woman aged 25 to 45 in good health and CMV-seropositive. Both conserved end residues are part of each CDR3. The order of the fields is J gene, clone size, V gene, D gene, CDR3 DNA, CDR3 protein. A D gene is named only where the DNA matches it firmly. Where a row states a size, it is once, few, many or the class of an expanded clone; other rows omit it.

J gene: TRBJ2-3
clone size: once
V gene: TRBV5-1
D gene: TRBD2
CDR3 DNA: TGCGCCAGCAGCCTGGGGACTAGCGGGAACACAGATACGCAGTATTTT
CDR3 protein: CASSLGTSGNTDTQYF

J gene: TRBJ1-1
clone size: NA
V gene: TRBV30
D gene: NA
CDR3 DNA: TGTGCCTGGAGTGCCTTATACAGGGAAGGGGACACTGAAGCTTTCTTT
CDR3 protein: CAWSALYREGDTEAFF

J gene: TRBJ1-4
clone size: NA
V gene: TRBV27
D gene: TRBD1
CDR3 DNA: TGTGCCAGCAGTAGGGACAGAAATGAAAAACTGTTTTTT
CDR3 protein: CASSRDRNEKLFF

J gene: TRBJ1-1
clone size: few
V gene: TRBV30
D gene: NA
CDR3 DNA: TGTGCCTGGAGGAGAGGACACTTGAACACTGAAGCTTTCTTT
CDR3 protein: CAWRRGHLNTEAFF

J gene: TRBJ1-4
clone size: NA
V gene: TRBV5-1
D gene: TRBD1
CDR3 DNA: TGCGCCAGCAGCTTGGGACAGGGTGATGAAAAACTGTTTTTT
CDR3 protein: CASSLGQGDEKLFF

J gene: TRBJ2-1
clone size: NA
V gene: TRBV9
D gene: TRBD2
CDR3 DNA: TGTGCCAGCAGCGTAGATCCAGGGCTAGCGGGCAGGATTCAGTTCTTC
CDR3 protein: CASSVDPGLAGRIQFF

J gene: TRBJ1-2
clone size: NA
V gene: TRBV15
D gene: TRBD1
CDR3 DNA: TGTGCCACCAGCAGAGATCTTGGGACAGGGGAGGGGGGCTACACCTTC
CDR3 protein: CATSRDLGTGEGGYTF

J gene: TRBJ2-1
clone size: NA
V gene: TRBV19
D gene: NA
CDR3 DNA: TGTGCCAGTAGTATTGGGGTGGGGAGGAAAAGCTCCTACAATGAGCAGTTCTTC
CDR3 protein: CASSIGVGRKSSYNEQFF

J gene: TRBJ1-1
clone size: NA
V gene: TRBV19
D gene: TRBD1
CDR3 DNA: TGTGCCAGCCGGGACAGGAGATTCAACACTGAAGCTTTCTTT
CDR3 protein: CASRDRRFNTEAFF

J gene: TRBJ2-1
clone size: NA
V gene: TRBV15
D gene: NA
CDR3 DNA: TGTGCCACCAGTTCAGGGGGGAGCTCCTACAATGAGCAGTTCTTC
CDR3 protein: CATSSGGSSYNEQFF

J gene: TRBJ1-4
clone size: NA
V gene: TRBV19
D gene: NA
CDR3 DNA: TGTGCCAGTAGCGAACCATCAGACTTAAATGAAAAACTGTTTTTT
CDR3 protein: CASSEPSDLNEKLFF

J gene: TRBJ2-1
clone size: NA
V gene: TRBV5-8
D gene: TRBD2
CDR3 DNA: TGTGCCAGCAGCCCGGGGGGGCCCCCAAGCCAGGTTGAGCAGTTCTTC
CDR3 protein: CASSPGGPPSQVEQFF

J gene: TRBJ1-5
clone size: NA
V gene: TRBV6-1
D gene: NA
CDR3 DNA: TGTGCCAGCAGTGAAGAGTGGGCAGTCAATCAGCCCCAGCATTTT
CDR3 protein: CASSEEWAVNQPQHF

J gene: TRBJ2-5
clone size: NA
V gene: TRBV30
D gene: TRBD1
CDR3 DNA: TGTGCCTGGTCCCCTTCCCTCCCCGGGACAGGGGACGTCCAAGAGACCCAGTACTTC
CDR3 protein: CAWSPSLPGTGDVQETQYF

J gene: TRBJ2-7
clone size: NA
V gene: TRBV9
D gene: NA
CDR3 DNA: TGTGCCAGCAGCGTAGGAGGGAGCCCGTCCTACGAGCAGTACTTC
CDR3 protein: CASSVGGSPSYEQYF

J gene: TRBJ2-7
clone size: NA
V gene: TRBV6-6
D gene: NA
CDR3 DNA: TGTGCCAGCACAAGGCAGGGGACGGGCGAGCAGTACTTC
CDR3 protein: CASTRQGTGEQYF

J gene: TRBJ2-7
clone size: NA
V gene: TRBV9
D gene: NA
CDR3 DNA: TGTGCCAGCAGCACCCGGGACAACGAGCAGTACTTC
CDR3 protein: CASSTRDNEQYF

J gene: TRBJ1-1
clone size: NA
V gene: TRBV19
D gene: TRBD1
CDR3 DNA: TGTGCCACCCTTCGGGACAGGGACACTGAAGCTTTCTTT
CDR3 protein: CATLRDRDTEAFF

J gene: TRBJ2-2
clone size: NA
V gene: TRBV6-6
D gene: TRBD2
CDR3 DNA: TGTGCCAGCAGAGCCGGGACTAGCGCGACCGGGGAGCTGTTTTTT
CDR3 protein: CASRAGTSATGELFF

J gene: TRBJ1-1
clone size: NA
V gene: TRBV7-8
D gene: NA
CDR3 DNA: TGTGCCAGCAGCTTAGCAGGGGACACTGAAGCTTTCTTT
CDR3 protein: CASSLAGDTEAFF

J gene: TRBJ1-5
clone size: few
V gene: TRBV5-5
D gene: NA
CDR3 DNA: TGTGCCAGCAGCCAACAGGTTAGCAATCAGCCCCAGCATTTT
CDR3 protein: CASSQQVSNQPQHF

J gene: TRBJ1-1
clone size: NA
V gene: TRBV6-6
D gene: TRBD1
CDR3 DNA: TGTGCCAGCACCGACTTAGGACAGGGGTCTGAAGCTTTCTTT
CDR3 protein: CASTDLGQGSEAFF

J gene: TRBJ1-1
clone size: NA
V gene: TRBV7-2
D gene: TRBD1
CDR3 DNA: TGTGCCAGCAGCTTAACAGGGGGCGGTTTCACTGAAGCTTTCTTT
CDR3 protein: CASSLTGGGFTEAFF

J gene: TRBJ2-1
clone size: NA
V gene: TRBV6-1
D gene: TRBD2
CDR3 DNA: TGTGCCAGCAGTGATCTAGCGGGAGCGAACAATGAGCAGTTCTTC
CDR3 protein: CASSDLAGANNEQFF

J gene: TRBJ1-5
clone size: NA
V gene: TRBV10-1
D gene: NA
CDR3 DNA: TGCGCCAGCAGGGCGACCCGGAGGTGGGCGCGGAATCAGCCCCAGCATTTT
CDR3 protein: CASRATRRWARNQPQHF

J gene: TRBJ1-2
clone size: NA
V gene: TRBV29-1
D gene: TRBD1
CDR3 DNA: TGCAGCGTTGAGACTAGGGGGCTGAACTATGGCTACACCTTC
CDR3 protein: CSVETRGLNYGYTF

J gene: TRBJ2-7
clone size: NA
V gene: TRBV4-1
D gene: TRBD1
CDR3 DNA: TGCGCCAGCAGCCAAGGGTGGGACAGGGGGGTTTACGAGCAGTACTTC
CDR3 protein: CASSQGWDRGVYEQYF

J gene: TRBJ2-1
clone size: NA
V gene: TRBV9
D gene: NA
CDR3 DNA: TGTGCCAGCAGCGGCATCGGCTACAATGAGCAGTTCTTC
CDR3 protein: CASSGIGYNEQFF

J gene: TRBJ2-3
clone size: NA
V gene: TRBV9
D gene: TRBD2
CDR3 DNA: TGTGCCAGCAGCGTTGGGCTAGCGGGGACCCCCCCTTTACCTTATACGCAGTATTTT
CDR3 protein: CASSVGLAGTPPLPYTQYF

J gene: TRBJ2-7
clone size: NA
V gene: TRBV11-2
D gene: TRBD2
CDR3 DNA: TGTGCCAGCACCTGGGGGGGAGGAGGCTACGAGCAGTACTTC
CDR3 protein: CASTWGGGGYEQYF

J gene: TRBJ1-1
clone size: NA
V gene: TRBV27
D gene: NA
CDR3 DNA: TGTGCCAGCAGGGTCCAGTGGAACACTGAAGCTTTCTTT
CDR3 protein: CASRVQWNTEAFF

J gene: TRBJ1-5
clone size: NA
V gene: TRBV4-1
D gene: NA
CDR3 DNA: TGCGCCAGCAGCCAAGGCGGGGTAAGTCAGCCCCAGCATTTT
CDR3 protein: CASSQGGVSQPQHF

J gene: TRBJ2-7
clone size: NA
V gene: TRBV30
D gene: TRBD1
CDR3 DNA: TGTGCCTGGAGATTTTTGGGGACAGGGGGCTACGAGCAGTACTTC
CDR3 protein: CAWRFLGTGGYEQYF

J gene: TRBJ1-2
clone size: NA
V gene: TRBV19
D gene: TRBD1
CDR3 DNA: TGTGCCAGTAGTATAGATGCGACAGGGTCTCCGGGCGGCTACACCTTC
CDR3 protein: CASSIDATGSPGGYTF

J gene: TRBJ1-6
clone size: NA
V gene: TRBV6-6
D gene: TRBD1
CDR3 DNA: TGTGCCAGCAGTCTCCAGGGGGCTCATAATTCACCCCTCCACTTT
CDR3 protein: CASSLQGAHNSPLHF

J gene: TRBJ2-7
clone size: few
V gene: TRBV7-9
D gene: TRBD1
CDR3 DNA: TGTGCCAGCAGCTTAGGGTCGAGACAGGGTGGCGGGCAGTACTTC
CDR3 protein: CASSLGSRQGGGQYF

J gene: TRBJ1-6
clone size: NA
V gene: TRBV5-1
D gene: NA
CDR3 DNA: TGCGCCAGCAGCCCTGGGACAACCTCTCCACCCCTCCACTTT
CDR3 protein: CASSPGTTSPPLHF

J gene: TRBJ1-1
clone size: few
V gene: TRBV6-5
D gene: TRBD1
CDR3 DNA: TGTGCCAGCAGAAAGGGACAGGGGTACACTGAAGCTTTCTTT
CDR3 protein: CASRKGQGYTEAFF

J gene: TRBJ2-1
clone size: NA
V gene: TRBV27
D gene: NA
CDR3 DNA: TGTGCCAGCAGTTTCTTAAGCCCCTACAATGAGCAGTTCTTC
CDR3 protein: CASSFLSPYNEQFF

J gene: TRBJ1-1
clone size: NA
V gene: TRBV6-5
D gene: NA
CDR3 DNA: TGTGCTAGCAGACAGGAACAAGGCCCAGGGTCGGCTTTCTTT
CDR3 protein: CASRQEQGPGSAFF

J gene: TRBJ2-6
clone size: NA
V gene: TRBV4-1
D gene: NA
CDR3 DNA: TGCGCCAGCAGCCCCCGAGGAAGCCTCTCTGGGGCCAACGTCCTGACTTTC
CDR3 protein: CASSPRGSLSGANVLTF

J gene: TRBJ2-7
clone size: NA
V gene: TRBV23-1
D gene: NA
CDR3 DNA: TGCGCCAGCAGTAGACGGGGAAGACTCTACGAGCAGTACTTC
CDR3 protein: CASSRRGRLYEQYF

J gene: TRBJ2-7
clone size: NA
V gene: TRBV9
D gene: TRBD2
CDR3 DNA: TGTGCCAGCAGCGTAGGAGGGATAGCGGGCTCCTACGAGCAGTACTTC
CDR3 protein: CASSVGGIAGSYEQYF

J gene: TRBJ2-7
clone size: NA
V gene: TRBV10-3
D gene: NA
CDR3 DNA: TGTGCCATCAGTGAGTCGGACAGATCCCCAACCTACGAGCAGTACTTC
CDR3 protein: CAISESDRSPTYEQYF

J gene: TRBJ2-2
clone size: NA
V gene: TRBV30
D gene: TRBD1
CDR3 DNA: TGTGCCTGGAACAGGGGGGACAACACCGGGGAGCTGTTTTTT
CDR3 protein: CAWNRGDNTGELFF

J gene: TRBJ2-7
clone size: few
V gene: TRBV30
D gene: TRBD2
CDR3 DNA: TGTGCCTGGAGGGGGGAGGGCTACGAGCAGTACTTC
CDR3 protein: CAWRGEGYEQYF

J gene: TRBJ2-3
clone size: NA
V gene: TRBV4-1
D gene: TRBD2
CDR3 DNA: TGCGCCAGCAGCCAACCCCGGACTAGCGGGAACTCTCGCACAGATACGCAGTATTTT
CDR3 protein: CASSQPRTSGNSRTDTQYF

J gene: TRBJ1-2
clone size: NA
V gene: TRBV10-2
D gene: TRBD1
CDR3 DNA: TGCGCCAGTACCCAGGGGGCGGATGGCTACACCTTC
CDR3 protein: CASTQGADGYTF

J gene: TRBJ2-5
clone size: few
V gene: TRBV4-1
D gene: TRBD2
CDR3 DNA: TGCGCCAGCAGCCAAGATGGGGGGGTGGACACCCAGTACTTC
CDR3 protein: CASSQDGGVDTQYF

J gene: TRBJ2-7
clone size: NA
V gene: TRBV7-8
D gene: TRBD1
CDR3 DNA: TGTGCCAGCAGCCCCGTGGACAGGGATCACGAGCAGTACTTC
CDR3 protein: CASSPVDRDHEQYF

J gene: TRBJ2-3
clone size: NA
V gene: TRBV11-3
D gene: TRBD2
CDR3 DNA: TGTGCCAGCAGCTTGAGGAGCGGGAGATCAGATACGCAGTATTTT
CDR3 protein: CASSLRSGRSDTQYF